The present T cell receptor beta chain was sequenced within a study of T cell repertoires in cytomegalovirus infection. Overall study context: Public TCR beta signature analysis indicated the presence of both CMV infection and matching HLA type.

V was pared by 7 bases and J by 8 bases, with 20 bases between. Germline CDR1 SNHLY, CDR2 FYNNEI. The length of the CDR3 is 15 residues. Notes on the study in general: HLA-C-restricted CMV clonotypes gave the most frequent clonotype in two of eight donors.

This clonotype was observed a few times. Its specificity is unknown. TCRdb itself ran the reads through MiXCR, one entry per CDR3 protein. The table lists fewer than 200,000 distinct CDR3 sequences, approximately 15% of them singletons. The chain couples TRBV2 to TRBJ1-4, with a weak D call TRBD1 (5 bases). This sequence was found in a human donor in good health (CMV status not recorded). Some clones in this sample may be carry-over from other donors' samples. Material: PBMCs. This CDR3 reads CASTEEGPRVEKLFF. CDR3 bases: TGTGCCAGCACCGAAGAGGGGCCCCGAGTCGAAAAACTGTTTTTT.